A selection of T cell receptor beta chains follows, all from one sample in a study of blood T cells in healthy people across ages. Via MiXCR, TCRdb re-called the 5' RACE reads, giving one row per CDR3 protein. In the table there are 800,000 to 950,000 distinct CDR3 sequences, roughly 29% of which are singletons. The same data also went into a second study, on T cells of mothers and their children.

Sequencing was done on a sample of blood. All receptors come from a woman aged 40 to 50 in good health. Both conserved end residues are part of each CDR3. D genes are given only for firm matches. Clone sizes are given selectively: once, few, many, or a class where the clone is expanded.

V gene: TRBV9; J gene: TRBJ1-1; clone size: NA; D gene: NA; CDR3 DNA: TGTGCCAGCAGCGCCTCCGCCAAACAGGCTATAAACACTGAAGCTTTCTTT; CDR3 protein: CASSASAKQAINTEAFF
V gene: TRBV7-2; J gene: TRBJ1-2; clone size: NA; D gene: NA; CDR3 DNA: TGTGCCAGCAGCTTATTAGCCCGGCAGGATATTAACTATGGCTACACCTTC; CDR3 protein: CASSLLARQDINYGYTF
V gene: TRBV15; J gene: TRBJ2-1; clone size: NA; D gene: TRBD2; CDR3 DNA: TGTGCCACCAGCAGAGTTCCAGCGGGGATATCCTACAATGAGCAGTTCTTC; CDR3 protein: CATSRVPAGISYNEQFF
V gene: TRBV4-2; J gene: TRBJ1-5; clone size: few; D gene: TRBD1; CDR3 DNA: TGTGCCAGCAGCCAAGACAGGGGGCGCGATCAGCCCCAGCATTTT; CDR3 protein: CASSQDRGRDQPQHF
V gene: TRBV12-3/TRBV12-4; J gene: TRBJ2-3; clone size: NA; D gene: NA; CDR3 DNA: TGTGCCAGCAGTTTCCATAGCGGCACAGATACGCAGTATTTT; CDR3 protein: CASSFHSGTDTQYF
V gene: TRBV6-6; J gene: TRBJ2-3; clone size: NA; D gene: NA; CDR3 DNA: TGTGCCAGCAGGGGGGACCGGGGATCGGGCACAGATACGCAGTATTTT; CDR3 protein: CASRGDRGSGTDTQYF
V gene: TRBV28; J gene: TRBJ1-4; clone size: NA; D gene: NA; CDR3 DNA: TGTGCCAGCAGCAACGAACCAACTAATGAAAAACTGTTTTTT; CDR3 protein: CASSNEPTNEKLFF
V gene: TRBV15; J gene: TRBJ1-1; clone size: few; D gene: NA; CDR3 DNA: TGTGCCACCAGCAGAGATTACGAGGAAAACACTGAAGCTTTCTTT; CDR3 protein: CATSRDYEENTEAFF
V gene: TRBV30; J gene: TRBJ2-5; clone size: NA; D gene: TRBD2; CDR3 DNA: TGTGCCTGGGCCAGGGTAGCGGGGGCCAAGGGGGGACAAGAGACCCAGTACTTC; CDR3 protein: CAWARVAGAKGGQETQYF
V gene: TRBV6-1; J gene: TRBJ2-7; clone size: many; D gene: NA; CDR3 DNA: TGTGCCAGCAGTCCCACCCCGAGCGAGCAGTACTTC; CDR3 protein: CASSPTPSEQYF
V gene: TRBV29-1; J gene: TRBJ2-5; clone size: many; D gene: NA; CDR3 DNA: TGCAGCGTTGTTCAGCGGCAAGAGACCCAGTACTTC; CDR3 protein: CSVVQRQETQYF
V gene: TRBV28; J gene: TRBJ2-3; clone size: few; D gene: NA; CDR3 DNA: TGTGCCAGCAGTCCCCGTGGGAGGCGCCTGGAAGATACGCAGTATTTT; CDR3 protein: CASSPRGRRLEDTQYF
V gene: TRBV4-1; J gene: TRBJ2-5; clone size: NA; D gene: TRBD1; CDR3 DNA: TGCGCCAGCAGCCGAACCACGGGACAGATCCAAGAGACCCAGTACTTC; CDR3 protein: CASSRTTGQIQETQYF
V gene: TRBV5-4; J gene: TRBJ2-5; clone size: NA; D gene: NA; CDR3 DNA: TGTGCCAGCAGCTTGGAGGGAAGGTCCTTGGGGACCCAGTACTTC; CDR3 protein: CASSLEGRSLGTQYF
V gene: TRBV4-3; J gene: TRBJ1-1; clone size: once; D gene: NA; CDR3 DNA: TGCGCCAGCAGCCGCGGGTCTTACACTGAAGCTTTCTTT; CDR3 protein: CASSRGSYTEAFF
V gene: TRBV10-3; J gene: TRBJ2-1; clone size: NA; D gene: TRBD1; CDR3 DNA: TGTGCCATCAGTGGTTCCGACAGGGGCAATGAGCAGTTCTTC; CDR3 protein: CAISGSDRGNEQFF
V gene: TRBV7-6; J gene: TRBJ2-1; clone size: NA; D gene: NA; CDR3 DNA: TGTGCCAGCAGCTTAGCCCGGGTTAGATCCTCTAAGGGCAATGAGCAGTTCTTC; CDR3 protein: CASSLARVRSSKGNEQFF
V gene: TRBV6-6; J gene: TRBJ1-5; clone size: few; D gene: TRBD1; CDR3 DNA: TGTGCCAGCAGTTACCTTACAGGGGGCGCGAATCAGCCCCAGCATTTT; CDR3 protein: CASSYLTGGANQPQHF
V gene: TRBV28; J gene: TRBJ1-6; clone size: NA; D gene: NA; CDR3 DNA: TGTGCCAGCAGTTTAGCCGGGGGCACGGGTTCCCTCCACTTT; CDR3 protein: CASSLAGGTGSLHF
V gene: TRBV28; J gene: TRBJ2-5; clone size: NA; D gene: NA; CDR3 DNA: TGTGCCAGCAGTTCAGCCCAGTACCAAGAGACCCAGTACTTC; CDR3 protein: CASSSAQYQETQYF
V gene: TRBV12-3/TRBV12-4; J gene: TRBJ2-7; clone size: NA; D gene: TRBD1; CDR3 DNA: TGTGCCAGCAGTCGACCGGGACAGGGGCCCCACGAGCAGTACTTC; CDR3 protein: CASSRPGQGPHEQYF
V gene: TRBV19; J gene: TRBJ2-2; clone size: NA; D gene: NA; CDR3 DNA: TGTGCCAGTAGTATTGCCCCCGGGGGAACCGGGGAGCTGTTTTTT; CDR3 protein: CASSIAPGGTGELFF
V gene: TRBV27; J gene: TRBJ2-3; clone size: few; D gene: TRBD2; CDR3 DNA: TGTGCCAGCACCCGACTAGCGGAGCTTAGCACAGATACGCAGTATTTT; CDR3 protein: CASTRLAELSTDTQYF
V gene: TRBV4-1; J gene: TRBJ2-7; clone size: few; D gene: NA; CDR3 DNA: TGCGCCAGCAGCCAAGATGGGGTCCAATCCTACGAGCAGTACTTC; CDR3 protein: CASSQDGVQSYEQYF
V gene: TRBV19; J gene: TRBJ2-6; clone size: NA; D gene: TRBD1; CDR3 DNA: TGTGCCAGTAGTAGTTCCGGACAGGGCCCCTCCCCTGGGGCCAACGTCCTGACTTTC; CDR3 protein: CASSSSGQGPSPGANVLTF
V gene: TRBV20-1; J gene: TRBJ2-5; clone size: many; D gene: NA; CDR3 DNA: TGCAGTGCCAAGGGGGGGTACGAGACCCAGTACTTC; CDR3 protein: CSAKGGYETQYF
V gene: TRBV6-1; J gene: TRBJ2-2; clone size: NA; D gene: TRBD1; CDR3 DNA: TGTGCCAGCCCCGACAGGGGGTTAAACGGGGAGCTGTTTTTT; CDR3 protein: CASPDRGLNGELFF
V gene: TRBV7-2; J gene: TRBJ2-5; clone size: NA; D gene: NA; CDR3 DNA: TGTGCCAGCAGCTTGGAATCCCCAGGGGAGACCCAGTACTTC; CDR3 protein: CASSLESPGETQYF
V gene: TRBV4-3; J gene: TRBJ2-3; clone size: NA; D gene: NA; CDR3 DNA: TGCGCCAGCAGCCACTTATCGGGTGGCGGCGGAACAGTCACAGATACGCAGTATTTT; CDR3 protein: CASSHLSGGGGTVTDTQYF
V gene: TRBV5-1; J gene: TRBJ1-1; clone size: NA; D gene: NA; CDR3 DNA: TGCGCCAGCAGCCCCGGAGAGCCGGGTCTGGGAGGGGGGACTGAAGCTTTCTTT; CDR3 protein: CASSPGEPGLGGGTEAFF
V gene: TRBV6-1; J gene: TRBJ2-7; clone size: many; D gene: NA; CDR3 DNA: TGTGCCAGCAGTGAAGGGCCCGGGCCTTCCTACGAGCAGTACTTC; CDR3 protein: CASSEGPGPSYEQYF
V gene: TRBV28; J gene: TRBJ2-7; clone size: NA; D gene: TRBD1; CDR3 DNA: TGTGCCAGCACCACGGGACAGGTCGGGACCAATGAGCAGTACTTC; CDR3 protein: CASTTGQVGTNEQYF
V gene: TRBV7-6; J gene: TRBJ1-5; clone size: NA; D gene: NA; CDR3 DNA: TGTGCCAGCAGCTTAACATGTCTTAGCAATCAGCCCCAGCATTTT; CDR3 protein: CASSLTCLSNQPQHF
V gene: TRBV20-1; J gene: TRBJ2-4; clone size: NA; D gene: NA; CDR3 DNA: TGCAGTGCTAGTGAGGGTGCCAAAAACATTCAGTACTTC; CDR3 protein: CSASEGAKNIQYF
V gene: TRBV7-2; J gene: TRBJ2-5; clone size: NA; D gene: TRBD2; CDR3 DNA: TGTGCCAGCAGCCCCCGGGGACTAGCGGGGGGACTCCAAGAGACCCAGTACTTC; CDR3 protein: CASSPRGLAGGLQETQYF
V gene: TRBV20-1; J gene: TRBJ2-5; clone size: few; D gene: NA; CDR3 DNA: TGCAGTGCCCAGGGACGGGAAGAGACCCAGTACTTC; CDR3 protein: CSAQGREETQYF
V gene: TRBV2; J gene: TRBJ2-5; clone size: NA; D gene: TRBD1; CDR3 DNA: TGTGCCAGGAGGACAGGGCGGGAGACCCAGTACTTC; CDR3 protein: CARRTGRETQYF
V gene: TRBV5-1; J gene: TRBJ1-3; clone size: few; D gene: NA; CDR3 DNA: TGCGCCAGCAGCTTGGCACCGTCCTCTGGAAACACCATATATTTT; CDR3 protein: CASSLAPSSGNTIYF
V gene: TRBV5-1; J gene: TRBJ2-7; clone size: many; D gene: NA; CDR3 DNA: TGCGCCAGCAGCTTTTTGTCCTCCGAGCAGTACTTC; CDR3 protein: CASSFLSSEQYF
V gene: TRBV18; J gene: TRBJ2-5; clone size: many; D gene: NA; CDR3 DNA: TGTGCCAGCAGCCTACAATATCAAGAGACCCAGTACTTC; CDR3 protein: CASSLQYQETQYF
V gene: TRBV5-1; J gene: TRBJ1-5; clone size: many; D gene: TRBD1; CDR3 DNA: TGTGCCAGCAGTCTAACAGGGGCGTCAAATCAGCCCCAGCATTTT; CDR3 protein: CASSLTGASNQPQHF
V gene: TRBV14; J gene: TRBJ2-7; clone size: NA; D gene: NA; CDR3 DNA: TGTGCCAGCAGCCCCGGCCCCCAGGCCTCCTACGAGCAGTACTTC; CDR3 protein: CASSPGPQASYEQYF
V gene: TRBV19; J gene: TRBJ1-1; clone size: once; D gene: NA; CDR3 DNA: TGTGCCAGTAGTAGGTGGCAGGTGGGCACTGAAGCTTTCTTT; CDR3 protein: CASSRWQVGTEAFF
V gene: TRBV14; J gene: TRBJ2-7; clone size: many; D gene: NA; CDR3 DNA: TGTGCCAGCAGCTCGGGGGCGTACGAGCAGTACTTC; CDR3 protein: CASSSGAYEQYF
V gene: TRBV28; J gene: TRBJ1-2; clone size: many; D gene: NA; CDR3 DNA: TGTGCCAGCAGTTTTCGGGCTAACTATGGCTACACCTTC; CDR3 protein: CASSFRANYGYTF
V gene: TRBV5-4; J gene: TRBJ1-6; clone size: NA; D gene: NA; CDR3 DNA: TGTGCCGGCCGGGACACTTATTCACCCCTCCACTTT; CDR3 protein: CAGRDTYSPLHF
V gene: TRBV18; J gene: TRBJ1-4; clone size: NA; D gene: NA; CDR3 DNA: TGTGCCAGCTCACCACCGGGAGGGTTAGGAGAAAAACTGTTTTTT; CDR3 protein: CASSPPGGLGEKLFF
V gene: TRBV7-2; J gene: TRBJ2-7; clone size: few; D gene: NA; CDR3 DNA: TGTGTCAGCAGCTTAGGGGCAGGCAGCTACGAGCAGTACTTC; CDR3 protein: CVSSLGAGSYEQYF
V gene: TRBV19; J gene: TRBJ1-5; clone size: many; D gene: NA; CDR3 DNA: TGTGCCAGTAGTGTTCCAGGGGATCAGCCCCAGCATTTT; CDR3 protein: CASSVPGDQPQHF
V gene: TRBV7-3; J gene: TRBJ2-1; clone size: few; D gene: TRBD1; CDR3 DNA: TGTGCCAGCAGCTTAAGGGCGACAGGGTTAGGGTACAATGAGCAGTTCTTC; CDR3 protein: CASSLRATGLGYNEQFF
V gene: TRBV9; J gene: TRBJ2-1; clone size: NA; D gene: TRBD2; CDR3 DNA: TGTGCCAGCAGCGTAGCTTTCACTAGCGGAAATGAGCAGTTCTTC; CDR3 protein: CASSVAFTSGNEQFF
V gene: TRBV7-9; J gene: TRBJ2-1; clone size: NA; D gene: NA; CDR3 DNA: TGTGCCAGCAGCCCGGAGGCCATTAACAATGAGCAGTTCTTC; CDR3 protein: CASSPEAINNEQFF
V gene: TRBV15; J gene: TRBJ1-3; clone size: NA; D gene: NA; CDR3 DNA: TGTGCCACCAGCAGCGACGGCGGAAACACCATATATTTT; CDR3 protein: CATSSDGGNTIYF
V gene: TRBV2; J gene: TRBJ2-5; clone size: NA; D gene: TRBD2; CDR3 DNA: TGTGCCAGCAACCTAGCGGGGGGCGCAGAGACCCAGTACTTC; CDR3 protein: CASNLAGGAETQYF
V gene: TRBV15; J gene: TRBJ2-2; clone size: NA; D gene: NA; CDR3 DNA: TGTGCCACCAGCCCGTACACCGGGGAGCTGTTTTTT; CDR3 protein: CATSPYTGELFF
V gene: TRBV29-1; J gene: TRBJ1-1; clone size: NA; D gene: TRBD1; CDR3 DNA: TGCAGCGTCAGGGAGGGGGCTTTCACTGAAGCTTTCTTT; CDR3 protein: CSVREGAFTEAFF
V gene: TRBV7-2; J gene: TRBJ2-1; clone size: many; D gene: NA; CDR3 DNA: TGTGCCAGCAGCGCAGTCAATGAGCAGTTCTTC; CDR3 protein: CASSAVNEQFF
V gene: TRBV20-1; J gene: TRBJ1-2; clone size: many; D gene: TRBD1; CDR3 DNA: TGCAGTGCCAACACACAGGGGAGCTATGGCTACACCTTC; CDR3 protein: CSANTQGSYGYTF
V gene: TRBV20-1; J gene: TRBJ2-5; clone size: NA; D gene: NA; CDR3 DNA: TGCAGTGCTAGGACGGGGTCGTACCAAGAGACCCAGTACTTC; CDR3 protein: CSARTGSYQETQYF